These T cell receptor beta chains were read from a single sample in a study of early T cells in non-severe SARS-CoV-2 infection. TCRdb recomputed calls from the 5' RACE reads with MiXCR, one row per CDR3 protein. Among about 60,000 distinct CDR3 sequences, approximately 12% were seen once, and the ten largest hold 4% to 4.5%. Input material: whole blood. These receptor sequences come from an adult who was a healthcare worker with PCR-confirmed SARS-CoV-2 infection or an uninfected control (not recorded which). Both conserved end residues are part of each CDR3. The D gene is left open where the match is weak. A clone size is listed for some rows: how often the clone was seen (once, few, many), or a class if it is expanded.

cdr3_nt: TGTGCCACCAGGCGAGAGGGCTCCTCCTCATATAGCAATCAGCCCCAGCATTTT; cdr3_aa: CATRREGSSSYSNQPQHF; v_call: TRBV6-1; clone_size: many; j_call: TRBJ1-5; d_call: -
cdr3_nt: TGTGCCAGCAGGCGACAGCCTAATCAGCCCCAGCATTTT; cdr3_aa: CASRRQPNQPQHF; v_call: TRBV28; clone_size: -; j_call: TRBJ1-5; d_call: -
cdr3_nt: TGCGCCAGCCACGAGCAGTACTTC; cdr3_aa: CASHEQYF; v_call: TRBV23-1; clone_size: many; j_call: TRBJ2-7; d_call: -
cdr3_nt: TGCAGTGCTAGAAGAGGGGGCGGTTCACCCCTCCACTTT; cdr3_aa: CSARRGGGSPLHF; v_call: TRBV20-1; clone_size: many; j_call: TRBJ1-6; d_call: TRBD1
cdr3_nt: TGTGCCAGCAGCAAAGCCGGGACAGGCGCCTACGAGCAGTACTTC; cdr3_aa: CASSKAGTGAYEQYF; v_call: TRBV6-5; clone_size: -; j_call: TRBJ2-7; d_call: TRBD1
cdr3_nt: TGCAGTGCTAGAGTACGCAATCAGCCCCAGCATTTT; cdr3_aa: CSARVRNQPQHF; v_call: TRBV20-1; clone_size: many; j_call: TRBJ1-5; d_call: -
cdr3_nt: TGTGCCAGCAGTTCCGGGGGTAGGGACGATCAGCCCCAGCATTTT; cdr3_aa: CASSSGGRDDQPQHF; v_call: TRBV12-3/TRBV12-4; clone_size: -; j_call: TRBJ1-5; d_call: -
cdr3_nt: TGTGCCAGCAGCCCCGGACAGGGCCGAGGAGAGACCCAGTACTTC; cdr3_aa: CASSPGQGRGETQYF; v_call: TRBV7-3; clone_size: -; j_call: TRBJ2-5; d_call: TRBD1
cdr3_nt: TGTGCCAGCAGCCTTGAGAGACCCAGCAAGCAGTACTTC; cdr3_aa: CASSLERPSKQYF; v_call: TRBV7-8; clone_size: many; j_call: TRBJ2-7; d_call: -
cdr3_nt: TGTGCCAGCAGCGAGACGTCGAAAAGCTCCTACGAGCAGTACTTC; cdr3_aa: CASSETSKSSYEQYF; v_call: TRBV14; clone_size: many; j_call: TRBJ2-7; d_call: -
cdr3_nt: TGTGCCAGCAGCTTGTCGGGGGGGCTGAACACCGGGGAGCTGTTTTTT; cdr3_aa: CASSLSGGLNTGELFF; v_call: TRBV5-4; clone_size: many; j_call: TRBJ2-2; d_call: TRBD2
cdr3_nt: TGCAGCGTTACGTCCGGGACAGGGGGAGGCACAGATACGCAGTATTTT; cdr3_aa: CSVTSGTGGGTDTQYF; v_call: TRBV29-1; clone_size: many; j_call: TRBJ2-3; d_call: TRBD1
cdr3_nt: TGTGCCAGCAGTTTCCGGACAAATCAGCCCCAGCATTTT; cdr3_aa: CASSFRTNQPQHF; v_call: TRBV12-3/TRBV12-4; clone_size: -; j_call: TRBJ1-5; d_call: -
cdr3_nt: TGTGCCAGCAGCTTATTTTCGGGGGTTGGTGATACGCAGTATTTT; cdr3_aa: CASSLFSGVGDTQYF; v_call: TRBV7-6; clone_size: many; j_call: TRBJ2-3; d_call: -
cdr3_nt: TGTGCCAGCAGCTTAGCCATGGGGACCTCTGGAAACACCATATATTTT; cdr3_aa: CASSLAMGTSGNTIYF; v_call: TRBV7-9; clone_size: many; j_call: TRBJ1-3; d_call: -
cdr3_nt: TGCAGTGCTAGAGATAACGGAGATACGCAGTATTTT; cdr3_aa: CSARDNGDTQYF; v_call: TRBV20-1; clone_size: -; j_call: TRBJ2-3; d_call: -
cdr3_nt: TGCAGCGTTCCGGGGGGGGCGGAGACCCAGTACTTC; cdr3_aa: CSVPGGAETQYF; v_call: TRBV29-1; clone_size: -; j_call: TRBJ2-5; d_call: TRBD2
cdr3_nt: TGCAGTGCTAGAGAGAACAGGGGAACCGGGGAGCTGTTTTTT; cdr3_aa: CSARENRGTGELFF; v_call: TRBV20-1; clone_size: many; j_call: TRBJ2-2; d_call: TRBD1
cdr3_nt: TGTGCCAGCAGCGTAGTAGCTACCCGAGAAGAGACCCAGTACTTC; cdr3_aa: CASSVVATREETQYF; v_call: TRBV9; clone_size: many; j_call: TRBJ2-5; d_call: -
cdr3_nt: TGTGCCAGCAGCCCCGGCTCCTACGAGCAGTACTTC; cdr3_aa: CASSPGSYEQYF; v_call: TRBV7-2; clone_size: many; j_call: TRBJ2-7; d_call: -
cdr3_nt: TGTGCCAGCAGCCCTCGACAGGGGACGGGGTCACCCCTCCACTTT; cdr3_aa: CASSPRQGTGSPLHF; v_call: TRBV7-6; clone_size: many; j_call: TRBJ1-6; d_call: TRBD1
cdr3_nt: TGTGCCAGTACCCCGGGACCAGCACAAGAGACCCAGTACTTC; cdr3_aa: CASTPGPAQETQYF; v_call: TRBV19; clone_size: many; j_call: TRBJ2-5; d_call: -
cdr3_nt: TGTGCCAGCAGCTCGAGCACAGATACGCAGTATTTT; cdr3_aa: CASSSSTDTQYF; v_call: TRBV11-2; clone_size: many; j_call: TRBJ2-3; d_call: -